This T cell receptor (beta chain) derives from a study of blood T cell repertoires in COVID-19. Study information: Collection of acute and convalescent COVID-19 samples took place in the United States, Italy and Spain. Sample material is recorded as cDNA or gDNA derived from T cells, B-cell-depleted T cells, or PBMCs.

CDR1 and CDR2 (germline): SGHNT, YYREEE (reference sequence). The CDR3 is 15 residues long. Trimming left V 0 bases short and J 4 bases short, with 12 bases between. In the study's own analysis: Cell counts per sample came from amplifying reference gene primers. The assay was immunoSEQ multiplex PCR, and TCRdb's table has in-frame clones only and misses some. The V and J calls and clone size were taken over from that table, and D and trimming were inferred from the DNA. This table has 25,000 to 35,000 clones, roughly 89% appearing once. Sequences were obtained from peripheral blood. This chain links TRBV5-4 with TRBJ2-3, with D tentatively TRBD1 (6 bases). This TCR came from a man at least 80 years old with acute or convalescent COVID-19. In DNA, the CDR3 is TGTGCCAGCAGCTTGGAGGGACACAGGCCAGATACGCAGTATTTT. This gives the protein CASSLEGHRPDTQYF.